One and the same sample provided the 9 T cell receptor beta chains below, sequenced in a study of beta chain features in type 1 diabetes. Findings of the study overall: Among patients with Type 1 diabetes, TCRB CDR3s were moderately but significantly shorter in every one of the four CD4+ subsets.

The study reverse transcribed the entire isolated RNA, so it sequenced expressed TCRB transcripts. TCRdb's table, derived via immunoSEQ multiplex PCR, lists solely in-frame clones and lacks some. The table records around 600,000 clones, around 12% of them present only once. Antigens for these TCRs are unknown. The sequenced sample was naive CD4+ T cells from blood. These receptors were taken from a young man with type 1 diabetes.

This clone was picked up a small number of times. V usage is TRBV19 and J usage is TRBJ2-5; 7 nucleotides match TRBD1. This CDR3 region has 15 residues. CDR1 is LNHDA and CDR2 is SQIVND in the germline V gene (reference sequence). Losses at the gene ends were 2 bases for V and 4 bases for J; bases not matched to a gene: 7. The CDR3 DNA sequence: TGTGCCAGTAGTATAAAGCGACAGGGAAGAGAGACCCAGTACTTC. It translates to CASSIKRQGRETQYF.

In DNA form, the CDR3 reads TGTGCCAGCAGTCTGGCGGGAGGCTACGAGCAGTACTTC. It encodes CASSLAGGYEQYF. The chain joins TRBV6-6 to TRBJ2-7; 8 nucleotides line up with TRBD2. V gave up 5 bases and J gave up 3 bases; unmatched junction bases: 3. Germline V gene lookup returns CDR1 MNHNY and CDR2 SVGAGI (reference sequence). The CDR3 has 13 amino acids.

This clone showed up just a few times. The chain couples TRBV30 to TRBJ1-4, with D unresolved. V shed 2 bases and J shed 2 bases, with 9 bases lying between them. The germline gives CDR1 GTSNPN, CDR2 SVGIG (reference sequence). The CDR3 extends over 14 amino acids. CDR3 sequence: CAWSKGSTNEKLFF. The DNA of the CDR3 is TGTGCCTGGAGTAAGGGCTCGACTAATGAAAAACTGTTTTTT.

There are a few counts of this clone. The rearrangement uses TRBV9 and TRBJ1-1, with D perhaps matching TRBD1 (5 bases). V was trimmed by 3 bases and J by 5 bases, leaving 17 bases between them. CDR3 size: 15 residues. From germline, CDR1 is SGDLS and CDR2 YYNGEE. The CDR3 nucleotides are TGTGCCAGCAGCGCAGAACAATCGGGGGGAACTGAAGCTTTCTTT. Translation: CASSAEQSGGTEAFF.

This clone was seen more than once but under ten times. J is TRBJ1-5 and V is TRBV29-1; D gene uncertain. The CDR3 consists of 12 residues. The ends were cut back, 5 bases at V and 6 bases at J, with 11 bases in the middle. From germline, CDR1 is SQVTM and CDR2 ANQGSEA. This CDR3 reads CSVYDWGQPQHF. CDR3 DNA: TGCAGCGTTTACGATTGGGGTCAGCCCCAGCATTTT.

The V and J genes are TRBV7-3 and TRBJ2-3, with 13 bases identical to TRBD2. CDR1 is SGHTA, CDR2 FQGTGA, per germline. V lost 5 bases to trimming and J lost 3 bases; unmatched junction nucleotides: 11. The CDR3 is 18 amino acids. This chain's CDR3 is CASSLTSGGLPSTDTQYF. In DNA, the CDR3 is TGTGCCAGCAGCCTGACTAGCGGGGGGCTTCCCTCGACAGATACGCAGTATTTT. The entire variable domain, with the rest obtained from reference TRBV7-3 and TRBJ2-3, is as follows: GAGVSQTPSNKVTEKGKYVELRCDPISGHTALYWYRQSLGQGPEFLIYFQGTGAADDSGLPNDRFFAVRPEGSVSTLKIQRTERGDSAVYLCASSLTSGGLPSTDTQYFGPGTRLTVL.

The V gene is TRBV6-1, the J gene TRBJ1-2; the match to TRBD1 covers 9 bases. This CDR3 comprises 13 residues. Germline V gene lookup returns CDR1 MNHNS and CDR2 SASEGT. Trimming took 3 bases from V and 5 from J; bases not matched to a gene: 1. Here the CDR3 reads CASSEGQGYGYTF. CDR3 coding DNA: TGTGCCAGCAGTGAGGGACAGGGATATGGCTACACCTTC.

This clone came up a few times. This chain joins TRBV14 and TRBJ1-1, with D perhaps TRBD1 (5 bases). The V end lost 4 bases, the J end lost 2 bases, and 14 bases lay between the germline ends. Per the germline V gene, CDR1 is SGHDN and CDR2 is FVKESK. The CDR3 totals 15 residues. In DNA, the CDR3 is TGTGCCAGCAGCCGGTACTCGGGACCAAACACTGAAGCTTTCTTT. Translating it yields CASSRYSGPNTEAFF. Supplemented by reference TRBV14 and TRBJ1-1, the full variable domain reads EAGVTQFPSHSVIEKGQTVTLRCDPISGHDNLYWYRRVMGKEIKFLLHFVKESKQDESGMPNNRFLAERTGGTYSTLKVQPAELEDSGVYFCASSRYSGPNTEAFFGQGTRLTVV.

The table lists this clone with a few counts. This chain links TRBV19 with TRBJ2-5; D gene uncertain. The V gene lost 3 bases and the J gene lost 2 bases, with 10 bases spanning the gap. Germline lookup yields CDR1 LNHDA and CDR2 SQIVND (reference sequence). This CDR3 is 14 amino acids long. The CDR3 coding sequence is TGTGCCAGTAGTATTAATCAGGATCAAGAGACCCAGTACTTC. The encoded protein is CASSINQDQETQYF.